The 20 T cell receptor beta chains presented below share a single source sample, sequenced in a study of radiotherapy plus CTLA-4 blockade in lung cancer. Only in-frame clones appear in the TCRdb table, and some are missing; sequencing was by immunoSEQ multiplex PCR. The table includes over 11,000 clones, 87% detected once. The sequencing here drew on peripheral blood, taken from a patient treated with radiotherapy plus ipilimumab. These receptors were taken from a human donor with non-small cell lung cancer that progressed on radiotherapy plus ipilimumab. Some clones in this sample may be carry-over from other donors' samples.

This clone was seen a few times. The chain joins TRBV6-5 to TRBJ2-3; tentative D call: TRBD1 (6 bases). The CDR3 covers 16 residues. V lost 2 bases and J 2 bases, leaving 14 bases between the germline ends. Germline V gene sequence: CDR1 MNHEY, CDR2 SVGAGI. The CDR3, as DNA: TGTGCCAGCAGTTACACATGGGACACCCTCACAGATACGCAGTATTTT. Protein product: CASSYTWDTLTDTQYF.

This clone was counted once. The CDR3 loop reads CASSLTGVLDEAFF. In DNA form, the CDR3 reads TGTGCCAGCAGCTTGACAGGGGTGCTTGATGAAGCTTTCTTT. This rearrangement joins TRBV7-2 to TRBJ1-1; 8 positions match TRBD1. This CDR3 is built from 14 residues. The V and J ends lost 3 bases and 7 bases, in that order; junction bases with no gene match: 7. Germline lookup yields CDR1 SGHTA and CDR2 FQGNSA.

This chain uses TRBV7-8 with TRBJ2-7; 14 bases are shared with TRBD2. CDR1 and CDR2 from the germline V gene are SGHVS and FQNEAQ. The CDR3 totals 14 residues. The V segment lost 6 bases and the J segment 4 bases; nucleotides outside the gene matches: 2. The CDR3 nucleotides read TGTGCCAGCAGGGGGACTAGCGGGGGTTACGAGCAGTACTTC. Protein: CASRGTSGGYEQYF.

The chain has TRBV14 and TRBJ2-5, with TRBD2 identical over 9 bases. Germline loops: CDR1 SGHDN, CDR2 FVKESK. The CDR3 has 16 residues. J lost 0 bases, V lost 2 bases, and 4 bases had no gene match. CDR3 residues: CASSQIRLADQETQYF. In DNA, the CDR3 is TGTGCCAGCAGCCAAATAAGACTAGCGGACCAAGAGACCCAGTACTTC.

J is TRBJ2-6 and V is TRBV21-1; TRBD1, the D gene given by the table, was not confirmed from the DNA. TRBV21-1 is listed as a pseudogene. The CDR3 spans 19 residues. Here the CDR3 DNA reads TGTGCCAGCAGCAAATTTGAAAGACAGGGAGCTTCTGGGGCCAACGTCCTGACTTTC. Amino acids: CASSKFERQGASGANVLTF.

The rearrangement joins TRBV18 to TRBJ2-1; maybe TRBD1 (6 bases). The length of the CDR3 is 13 residues. The germline CDR1 and CDR2 sequences are KGHSH and LQKENI. V lost 6 bases and J lost 7, with 13 bases in between. The CDR3 bases are TGTGCCAGCTCTCTGGGACAACCAAATGAGCAGTTCTTC. Residues: CASSLGQPNEQFF.

The V gene is TRBV19, the J gene TRBJ2-2, with D perhaps TRBD1 (6 bases). Germline V lookup: CDR1 LNHDA, CDR2 SQIVND (reference sequence). This CDR3 is 15 amino acids long. Trimming shortened V by 6 bases and J by 1 base, and 12 bases separated the two germline ends. In nucleotides, the CDR3 is TGTGCCAGTAGAAAGCCGGGACAGAACACCGGGGAGCTGTTTTTT. It translates to CASRKPGQNTGELFF.

The chain combines TRBV7-9 with TRBJ2-2; D is unclear. V gave up 7 bases and J gave up 3 bases, with 12 bases separating them. CDR1 and CDR2 (germline): SEHNR, FQNEAQ (reference sequence). The length of the CDR3 is 14 residues. The DNA for the CDR3 is TGTGCCAGCATTGAGCCGCCGGACACCGGGGAGCTGTTTTTT. The encoded protein is CASIEPPDTGELFF.

This clone was recorded only once. The rearrangement uses TRBV7-8 and TRBJ2-3, with 10 bases aligning to TRBD2. Germline V gives CDR1 SGHVS, CDR2 FQNEAQ. After removal of 4 bases from V and 3 bases from J, the junction contained 7 bases not matched to a gene. The CDR3 runs 16 residues. The DNA of the CDR3 is TGTGCCAGCAGCTACGAGAGCGGGAGGGCGACAGATACGCAGTATTTT. This sequence encodes CASSYESGRATDTQYF.

The rearrangement uses TRBV2 and TRBJ2-4, with TRBD2 matching 8 bases. In germline, CDR1 is SNHLY, CDR2 FYNNEI. CDR3 length: 18 residues. Trimming cost V 10 bases and J 0 bases; bases outside gene matches: 17. This CDR3 reads CATRNVDTSGLAKNIQYF. The CDR3, as DNA: TGTGCCACCAGAAATGTAGATACTAGCGGACTAGCCAAAAACATTCAGTACTTC.

The genes are TRBV5-4 and TRBJ2-3, with 7 bases lining up with TRBD1. This CDR3 is built from 15 residues. V was clipped by 4 bases and J by 3 bases; unmatched bases: 8. CDR1 and CDR2 from the germline V gene are SGHNT and YYREEE (reference sequence). The CDR3 DNA reads TGTGCCAGCAGCCCGAATACACAGGGGACAGATACGCAGTATTTT. The encoded protein is CASSPNTQGTDTQYF.

A single count supports this clone. The V gene is TRBV5-1, the J gene TRBJ2-3; TRBD1 might be the D (5 bases). CDR3 length: 14 residues. The V and J ends lost 3 bases and 3 bases respectively, with 11 bases between them. From germline, CDR1 is SGHRS and CDR2 YFSETQ. CDR3 bases: TGCGCCAGCAGCTACAATGACAGAACAGATACGCAGTATTTT. It translates to CASSYNDRTDTQYF.

The V call is TRBV7-2, the J call TRBJ1-5; 8 bases line up with TRBD1. The V gene end was trimmed by 4 bases and the J gene end by 0 bases; junction bases not matched to a gene: 11. The CDR3 is made up of 18 amino acids. Germline V gene data show CDR1 as SGHTA and CDR2 as FQGNSA. This CDR3 is CASSSSPTTGVSNQPQHF. The DNA for the CDR3 is TGTGCCAGCAGCTCTAGTCCCACGACAGGGGTTAGCAATCAGCCCCAGCATTTT.

With regard to this clone: Mismatch with germline at one junction end may stem from a read error. The V and J genes are TRBV5-1 and TRBJ2-2, with D perhaps TRBD2 (6 bases). CDR1 is SGHRS, CDR2 YFSETQ, per germline. The CDR3 runs to 17 residues. The CDR3 DNA is TGCGCCAGCAGCCCTAGCTGGGGGGTACTGAACGCCGGGGAGCTGTTTTTT. Its protein is CASSPSWGVLNAGELFF.

The chain employs TRBV19 and TRBJ1-1; TRBD1 might be the D (5 bases). The CDR3 runs 12 residues. V lost 7 bases and J 4 bases, leaving 10 bases between the germline ends. Per the germline V gene, CDR1 is LNHDA and CDR2 is SQIVND (reference sequence). The chain's CDR3 is CASNQGGTEAFF. The CDR3, as DNA: TGTGCCAGTAACCAGGGAGGCACTGAAGCTTTCTTT.

The CDR3 here is CASSATRGSGYEGELFF. CDR3 sequence (DNA): TGTGCCAGCAGCGCAACCAGGGGGTCGGGGTACGAGGGGGAGCTGTTTTTT. The J gene is TRBJ2-2, the V gene TRBV5-4, with 7 nucleotides matching TRBD1. The CDR3 has 17 amino acids. With V trimmed by 4 bases and J by 8 bases, 17 bases remained unmatched. Germline lookup yields CDR1 SGHNT and CDR2 YYREEE (reference sequence). The whole variable domain, filled in from reference TRBV5-4 and TRBJ2-2, reads ETGVTQSPTHLIKTRGQQVTLRCSSQSGHNTVSWYQQALGQGPQFIFQYYREEENGRGNFPPRFSGLQFPNYSSELNVNALELDDSALYLCASSATRGSGYEGELFFGEGSRLTVL.

The sample holds one count of this clone. The chain is built from TRBV19 and TRBJ1-1, with D possibly TRBD1 on 5 matching bases. The V and J ends lost 7 bases and 1 base respectively, with 16 bases between them. Germline CDR1 and CDR2: LNHDA and SQIVND (reference sequence). This CDR3 has 15 amino acids. The CDR3 DNA follows: TGTGCCAGTACCGACGTGAGGCAGGGGAACACTGAAGCTTTCTTT. Translation gives CASTDVRQGNTEAFF.

The chain has TRBV7-9 and TRBJ2-1; TRBD1 agrees at 7 bases. The CDR3 contains 15 residues. V lost 4 bases and J lost 5; bases outside the gene matches: 8. The germline V gene encodes CDR1 SEHNR and CDR2 FQNEAQ (reference sequence). The CDR3 DNA is TGTGCCAGCAGCTCCCGGGACAGTGGCAACAATGAGCAGTTCTTC. Translation gives CASSSRDSGNNEQFF.

This clone appeared a single time. The chain joins TRBV6-4 to TRBJ2-2, with 8 bases fitting TRBD2. The CDR3 sequence is 16 residues long. The germline gives CDR1 MRHNA, CDR2 SNTAGT. The V gene end was trimmed by 2 bases and the J gene end by 6 bases; junction bases not matched to a gene: 8. CDR3: CASSDDPGGLAGELFF. CDR3 bases: TGTGCCAGCAGTGACGACCCGGGGGGGCTCGCCGGGGAGCTGTTTTTT.

V usage is TRBV27 and J usage is TRBJ2-5; the D is unclear. The germline gives CDR1 MNHEY, CDR2 SMNVEV (reference sequence). V lost 5 bases and J lost 3, with 13 bases in between. This CDR3 comprises 14 residues. CDR3 DNA sequence: TGTGCCAGCAGTCAACACACAAACGAAGAGACCCAGTACTTC. Translating gives CASSQHTNEETQYF.